Listed below are T cell receptor beta chains from one sample, sequenced in a study of CD8 T cells in Susac syndrome. TCRdb re-derived calls from the immunoSEQ multiplex PCR reads in MiXCR, one entry per CDR3 protein. This table holds almost 450,000 distinct CDR3 sequences, approximately 85% found once. Specimen: CD8+ T cells from PBMCs. The receptors were gathered from a human donor with multiple sclerosis. Both conserved end residues are part of each CDR3. A D gene is named only where the DNA matches it firmly. A clone size is listed for some rows: how often the clone was seen (once, few, many), or a class if it is expanded.

V gene	clone size	J gene	D gene	CDR3 DNA	CDR3 protein
TRBV9	.	TRBJ2-5	.	TGTGCCAACCGAGGGGGACAAGAGACCCAGTACTTC	CANRGGQETQYF
TRBV20-1	.	TRBJ2-1	TRBD2	TGCAGTGCTAGGGATCTAGCGGGAGAAGGGGATGAGCAGTTCTTC	CSARDLAGEGDEQFF
TRBV28	.	TRBJ2-1	.	TGTGCCAGCAGAATAATCGGACTGGACAATGAGCAGTTCTTC	CASRIIGLDNEQFF
TRBV10-3	.	TRBJ1-2	.	TGTGCCATCAGGGGCAGTCTCTATGGCTACACCTTC	CAIRGSLYGYTF
TRBV29-1	.	TRBJ2-1	TRBD1	TGCAGCGTCGTGGGACAGGGGGAGCAGTTCTTC	CSVVGQGEQFF
TRBV4-2	.	TRBJ2-3	TRBD2	TGTGCCAGCAGCCTCATGACTAGCGGGAGCTCGGATACGCAGTATTTT	CASSLMTSGSSDTQYF
TRBV7-8	.	TRBJ2-1	TRBD2	TGTGCCAGCAGCGACCGACCCGGGACTAGTCACAATGAGCAGTTCTTC	CASSDRPGTSHNEQFF
TRBV28	.	TRBJ2-7	.	TGTGCCAGTGCCGCCCTTGGGCCCTACGAGCAGTACTTC	CASAALGPYEQYF
TRBV3-1	.	TRBJ2-1	TRBD2	TGTGCCAGCAGCCACTTAGCGGGGGGGTTTAATGAGCAGTTCTTC	CASSHLAGGFNEQFF
TRBV2	.	TRBJ2-1	.	TGTGCCAGCATCATGGGAGGCAATGAGCAGTTCTTC	CASIMGGNEQFF
TRBV28	.	TRBJ2-4	.	TGTGCCAGCAGTCAGCTTAGGGGCTTAGACGGAGACAGGTTAGCCAAAAACATTCAGTACTTC	CASSQLRGLDGDRLAKNIQYF
TRBV9	.	TRBJ2-7	TRBD2	TGTGCCAGCAGCCCCTGGGCTAGCGGCTTTTCCTACGAGCAGTACTTC	CASSPWASGFSYEQYF
TRBV7-6	.	TRBJ1-3	.	TGTGCCAGCAGCTTATTCACAGCTGGAAACACCATATATTTT	CASSLFTAGNTIYF
TRBV10-3	.	TRBJ2-3	.	TGTGCCATCAGTGGGGGGGACGAAGATACGCAGTATTTT	CAISGGDEDTQYF
TRBV5-5	once	TRBJ1-5	.	TGTGCCAGCAGCCCTGGGGAGATTAGCAATCAGCCCCAGCATTTT	CASSPGEISNQPQHF
TRBV4-1	.	TRBJ1-1	.	TGCGCCAGCAGCCAAGACTGGCAGGGAAACACTGAAGCTTTCTTT	CASSQDWQGNTEAFF
TRBV28	.	TRBJ2-7	.	TGTGCCAGCAATGGTAGAGGGTTTGGGTACGAGCAGTACTTC	CASNGRGFGYEQYF
TRBV29-1	few	TRBJ1-1	TRBD1	TGCAGCGTCCACTATGTGACAGGGATAAGCACTGAAGCTTTCTTT	CSVHYVTGISTEAFF
TRBV6-1	.	TRBJ2-7	.	TGTGCCAGCAGGGGAGGACGCCACGAGCAGTACTTC	CASRGGRHEQYF
TRBV11-2	.	TRBJ1-1	.	TGTGCCAGCAGCGGATCGGGGGAAGCTTTCTTT	CASSGSGEAFF
TRBV23-1	.	TRBJ2-4	.	TGCGCCAGCAGTCAATGGGTACAGGGTGGGCAAAAAAACATTCAGTACTTC	CASSQWVQGGQKNIQYF
TRBV30	.	TRBJ1-2	.	TGTGCCTGGACGCTGGGGGGGTTAAATGGCTACACCTTC	CAWTLGGLNGYTF
TRBV29-1	.	TRBJ2-5	.	TGCAGCGTTGAAGGGAGTTGGGAGACCCAGTACTTC	CSVEGSWETQYF
TRBV6-1	few	TRBJ2-7	TRBD1	TGTGCCAGCAGCCCGACAGGGATGGACGAGCAGTACTTC	CASSPTGMDEQYF
TRBV28	.	TRBJ2-7	.	TGTGCCAGTACCACTTCAGGGGCCATGTACGAGCAGTACTTC	CASTTSGAMYEQYF
TRBV6-2/TRBV6-3	few	TRBJ2-7	TRBD1	TGTGCCAGCAGTTTGGGGACAGGGAGATCCTACGAGCAGTACTTC	CASSLGTGRSYEQYF
TRBV27	.	TRBJ2-7	TRBD1	TGTGCCACCGCCGGGACAGGGGGCGCGTACGAGCAGTACTTC	CATAGTGGAYEQYF
TRBV4-1	.	TRBJ2-3	.	TGCGCCAGCAGCCAAGGATGGGCGGGCGAGGGGCAGTATTTT	CASSQGWAGEGQYF
TRBV6-5	.	TRBJ2-2	TRBD1	TGTGCCAGCAGGATCGGGACAGAGGCCGGGGAGCTGTTTTTT	CASRIGTEAGELFF
TRBV14	.	TRBJ2-3	.	TGTGCCAGCAGCCAAGATCGGCAGAGGGGCGGGAGCACAGATACGCAGTATTTT	CASSQDRQRGGSTDTQYF
TRBV25-1	.	TRBJ1-1	TRBD1	TGTGCCAGCAGCCTACAGGGGAGAGCTTTCTTT	CASSLQGRAFF
TRBV27	.	TRBJ2-7	.	TGTGCCAGCAAGACGGGAATGAGCGAGCAGTACTTC	CASKTGMSEQYF
TRBV5-1	.	TRBJ2-7	TRBD2	TGCGCCAGCAGCTTGGATCCGGGGGGTTCCTACGAGCAGTACTTC	CASSLDPGGSYEQYF
TRBV27	.	TRBJ1-2	.	TGTGCCAGCAGTTTTGGCGACGGGGCGCTTGGCTACACCTTC	CASSFGDGALGYTF
TRBV7-2	.	TRBJ1-1	TRBD1	TGTGCCAGCAGCTTATCTCGGACAGGGGACTTGAACACTGAAGCTTTCTTT	CASSLSRTGDLNTEAFF
TRBV14	.	TRBJ2-7	TRBD1	TGTGCCAGCAGAGCGACAGGGGATCCCTACGAGCAGTACTTC	CASRATGDPYEQYF
TRBV27	.	TRBJ2-3	TRBD2	TGTGCCAGCAGTCTAACTAGCGGGCGGCGCACAGATACGCAGTATTTT	CASSLTSGRRTDTQYF
TRBV4-2	.	TRBJ2-1	TRBD2	TGTGCCAGCAGCCAAGATACTAGCGGGAGCCACAATGAGCAGTTCTTC	CASSQDTSGSHNEQFF
TRBV6-1	.	TRBJ1-2	.	TGTGCCAGCAGCTCTGGGATCTTGACTGGCTACACCTTC	CASSSGILTGYTF
TRBV19	once	TRBJ2-2	.	TGTGCCAGTAGTATAGTTCCAGGGTGGCCGAAAAGGGAGCTGTTTTTT	CASSIVPGWPKRELFF
TRBV2	.	TRBJ1-1	.	TGTGCCAGCAGCACAGGCGTAGGCTACACTGAAGCTTTCTTT	CASSTGVGYTEAFF
TRBV6-2/TRBV6-3	.	TRBJ1-2	.	TGTGCCAGCAGCCAAGGCCGGACAGTCAACTATGGCTACACCTTC	CASSQGRTVNYGYTF
TRBV3-1	.	TRBJ1-1	.	TGTGCCAGCAGTCTCCACAGGGCCCGGACTGAAGCTTTCTTT	CASSLHRARTEAFF
TRBV5-4	.	TRBJ2-5	.	TGTGCCAGCAGCTTTAGAGGACGGGAACAAGAGACCCAGTACTTC	CASSFRGREQETQYF
TRBV5-1	.	TRBJ1-1	.	TGCGCCAGCAGCTTGGAAATCATGACATTCAACACTGAAGCTTTCTTT	CASSLEIMTFNTEAFF